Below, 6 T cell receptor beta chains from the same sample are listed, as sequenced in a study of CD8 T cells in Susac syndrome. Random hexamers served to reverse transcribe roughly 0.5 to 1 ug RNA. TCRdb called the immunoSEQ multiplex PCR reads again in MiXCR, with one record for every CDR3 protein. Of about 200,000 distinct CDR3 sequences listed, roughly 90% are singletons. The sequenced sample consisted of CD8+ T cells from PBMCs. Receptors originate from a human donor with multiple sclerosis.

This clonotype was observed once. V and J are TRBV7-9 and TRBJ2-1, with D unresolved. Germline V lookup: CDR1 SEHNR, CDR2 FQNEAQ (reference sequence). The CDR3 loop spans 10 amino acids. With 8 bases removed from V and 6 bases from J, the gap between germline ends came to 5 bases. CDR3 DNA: TGTGCCAGCGCGGTCAATGAGCAGTTCTTC. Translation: CASAVNEQFF.

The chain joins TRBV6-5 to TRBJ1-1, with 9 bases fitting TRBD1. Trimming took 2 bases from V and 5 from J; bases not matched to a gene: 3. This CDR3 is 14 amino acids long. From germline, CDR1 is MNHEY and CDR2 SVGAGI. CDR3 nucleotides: TGTGCCAGCAGTTACCTCGACAGGGGGACTGAAGCTTTCTTT. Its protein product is CASSYLDRGTEAFF.

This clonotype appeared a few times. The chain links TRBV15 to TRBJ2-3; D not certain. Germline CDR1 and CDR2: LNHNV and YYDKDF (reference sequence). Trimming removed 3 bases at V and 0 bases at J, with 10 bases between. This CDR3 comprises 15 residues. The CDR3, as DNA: TGTGCCACCAGCAGTAGGGCGGCTAGCACAGATACGCAGTATTTT. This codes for CATSSRAASTDTQYF. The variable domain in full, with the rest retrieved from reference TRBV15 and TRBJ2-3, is DAMVIQNPRYQVTQFGKPVTLSCSQTLNHNVMYWYQQKSSQAPKLLFHYYDKDFNNEADTPDNFQSRRPNTSFCFLDIRSPGLGDTAMYLCATSSRAASTDTQYFGPGTRLTVL.

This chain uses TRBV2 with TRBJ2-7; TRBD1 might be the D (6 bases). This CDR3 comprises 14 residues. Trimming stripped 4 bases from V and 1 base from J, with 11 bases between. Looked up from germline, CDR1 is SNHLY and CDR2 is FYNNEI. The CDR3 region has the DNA TGTGCCAGCAGTGTCACCCAGGGGTCCTACGAGCAGTACTTC. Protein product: CASSVTQGSYEQYF.

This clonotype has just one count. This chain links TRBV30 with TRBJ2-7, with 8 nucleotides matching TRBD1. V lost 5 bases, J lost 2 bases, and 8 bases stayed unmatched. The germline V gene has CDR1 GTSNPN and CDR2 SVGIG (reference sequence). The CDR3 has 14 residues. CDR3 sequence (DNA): TGTGCCTGGGTAACCGGGACAGGCCCCTACGAGCAGTACTTC. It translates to CAWVTGTGPYEQYF.

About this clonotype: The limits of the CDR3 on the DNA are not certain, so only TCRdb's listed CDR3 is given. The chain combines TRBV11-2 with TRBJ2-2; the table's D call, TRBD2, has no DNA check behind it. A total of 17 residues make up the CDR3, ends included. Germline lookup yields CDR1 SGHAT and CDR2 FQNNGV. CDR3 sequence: CASSSPRGGDTPGSCFF.